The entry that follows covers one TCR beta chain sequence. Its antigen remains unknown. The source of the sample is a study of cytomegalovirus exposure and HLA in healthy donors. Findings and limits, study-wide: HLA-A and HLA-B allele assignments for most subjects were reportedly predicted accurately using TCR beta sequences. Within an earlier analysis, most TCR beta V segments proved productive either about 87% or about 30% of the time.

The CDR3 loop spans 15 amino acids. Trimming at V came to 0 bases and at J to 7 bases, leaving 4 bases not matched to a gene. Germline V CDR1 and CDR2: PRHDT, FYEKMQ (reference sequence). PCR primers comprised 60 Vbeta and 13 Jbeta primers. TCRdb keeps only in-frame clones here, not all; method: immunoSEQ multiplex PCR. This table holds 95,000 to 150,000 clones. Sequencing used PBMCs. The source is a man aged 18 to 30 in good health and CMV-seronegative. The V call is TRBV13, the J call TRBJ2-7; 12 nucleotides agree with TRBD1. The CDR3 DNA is TGTGCCAGCAGCTTAGGGGGACAGGGGGCACGGGAGCAGTACTTC. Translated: CASSLGGQGAREQYF.